These 4 T cell receptor beta chains came from one sample sequenced in a study of identical twins. TCRdb ran MiXCR on the 5' RACE reads and lists one entry per CDR3 protein. This sample has hundreds of thousands of distinct CDR3 sequences, with 6.1% found just once. Material for sequencing was naive T cells sorted from blood. The receptors shown here come from a man aged 18 to 35 in good health.

This clonotype was seen repeatedly, ten times or more. J is TRBJ2-1 and V is TRBV20-1; a possible D gene is TRBD2 (6 bases). V was clipped by 3 bases and J by 3 bases, with 12 bases between them. The CDR3 totals 14 residues. The germline V gene has CDR1 DFQATT and CDR2 SNEGSKA (reference sequence). CDR3 sequence (DNA): TGCAGTGCTAGTCCGGGAGCTAACTACAATGAGCAGTTCTTC. This codes for CSASPGANYNEQFF.

This clonotype has just a few counts. The chain uses TRBV11-1 and TRBJ2-2; 7 bases are shared with TRBD2. The V gene end was trimmed by 6 bases and the J gene end by 4 bases; junction bases not matched to a gene: 17. This CDR3 contains 18 residues. Germline V gene sequence: CDR1 SGHAT, CDR2 FQDESV (reference sequence). CDR3: CASRFTGTTNSGTGELFF. The CDR3 region has the DNA TGTGCCAGCAGATTTACCGGGACTACCAATTCGGGCACCGGGGAGCTGTTTTTT.

This clonotype was counted at least ten times. The CDR3 loop is CSARDLAGAYNEQFF. CDR3 bases: TGCAGTGCTAGAGACCTAGCGGGAGCCTACAATGAGCAGTTCTTC. The chain joins TRBV20-1 to TRBJ2-1, with 10 nucleotides matching TRBD2. With 0 bases clipped from V and 2 bases from J, the junction kept 1 base outside the gene matches. CDR3 length: 15 residues. Per germline, CDR1 DFQATT and CDR2 SNEGSKA (reference sequence).

This clonotype was recorded at least ten times. The chain links TRBV12-3 or TRBV12-4 to TRBJ2-1; D possibly corresponds to TRBD2 (6 bases). The CDR3 is made up of 15 amino acids. Trimming pared 6 bases from V and 2 bases from J, leaving 14 bases between. In nucleotides, the CDR3 is TGTGCCAGCAGGCCGGACTACCAGCCCTACAATGAGCAGTTCTTC. Encoded protein: CASRPDYQPYNEQFF.